Sequencing of this T cell receptor (beta chain) was carried out in a study of CD8 T cells in ankylosing spondylitis. General study findings and limits: Disease-linked clones had a CD8+ phenotype and relatively low frequency in peripheral blood. Ankylosing spondylitis blood appeared to carry a characteristic TCR beta motif of roughly eight highly homologous variants. Earlier reports found some motif variants in synovial fluid and blood in reactive arthritis.

V shed 5 bases and J 4 bases; nucleotides not matched to a gene: 9. The CDR3 consists of 16 residues. Germline-derived CDR1 and CDR2 are SGHTA and FQGNSA. This clonotype has only a few counts. What it binds is not known. A single record per CDR3 protein comes from TCRdb applying MiXCR to the 5' RACE reads. There are approximately 500,000 distinct CDR3 sequences in the sample; approximately 11% occur only once, and under 7.5% lies in the top ten. Sequenced material: blood, either unsorted or a sorted T cell fraction (not recorded which). The genes are TRBV7-2 and TRBJ2-2, with 8 positions matching TRBD2. This TCR was recovered from a male donor with ankylosing spondylitis. The CDR3 nucleotides read TGTGCCAGCAGCCCCGGCCCGGGAGGGATCACCGGGGAGCTGTTTTTT. Amino acids: CASSPGPGGITGELFF.